This T cell receptor (beta chain) was identified in a study of identical twins. With regard to this clonotype: Antigen unknown.

Study findings and constraints: Out-of-frame alpha sequences common to twins exhibited an excess of low generation probability.

Germline CDR1 reads SEHNR; CDR2 reads FQNEAQ (reference sequence). The V and J ends lost 5 bases and 8 bases respectively, with 16 bases between them. This CDR3 is 13 amino acids long. The cDNA had a unique molecular identifier and a template-switch universal primer site. TCRdb re-called the 5' RACE reads with MiXCR, one entry per CDR3 protein. There are fewer than 500,000 distinct CDR3 sequences in the sample; approximately 24% occur only once, and 2.9% lies in the top ten. These data were likewise used in another study, on T cells expressing NK-cell markers. From that report: One of eight sequenced donors was HCMV-seronegative; the other seven were seropositive. An anti-gamma-delta TCR antibody restricted sorting to alpha-beta TCR T cells in several experiments.

The chain joins TRBV7-9 to TRBJ2-7; D is uncertain. This sequence originates from a woman under 30 in good health. Material for sequencing was CD4+ T cells sorted from blood. Written as DNA, the CDR3 is TGTGCCAGCAGCCGGACCCCCGACGGTCAGCAGTACTTC. Translation gives CASSRTPDGQQYF.